The source of this T cell receptor beta chain is a study of blood T cells in healthy people across ages (dated by TCRdb to between 2015 and 2016). For the study in its entirety: In model experiments, template switching captured roughly one uniquely barcoded TCR beta cDNA molecule for every two T cells. Donors of different ages were randomly distributed across sequencing lanes to avoid experimental bias. The study analyzed two additional independent replicas of 1 million unique cDNA reads from the same blood draw for two donors, one aged 18 to 29 and one aged 80 or older. Four age groups were formed from the donors: young (average approximately 16 years), middle-aged (approximately 40), aged (under 70) and long-lived (roughly 81). Using deep sequencing normalized with unique cDNA molecular identifiers, the study measured how TCR beta repertoire diversity changes with age. The paper's findings and limits, for the study overall: Since profiling was done on bulk unsorted PBMCs, naive and antigen-experienced compartments could not be conclusively compared. The long-lived group showed more naive CD4+ T cells, fewer expanded clones and increased TCR diversity than the aged group, suggesting age selection. As age increased, observed TCR beta diversity per million T cells dropped in a roughly linear way, and a significant reduction was already evident by age about 40. Donor CMV infection status was unknown, potentially confounding age-related changes in expanded clonotypes. Total diversity estimates from one million sequenced T cells were considered lower bounds and underestimates. Observed TCR beta diversity correlated strongly with the percentage of naive T cells measured by flow cytometry.

This clonotype came up a few times. Its antigen remains undetermined. Per-base quality was not reported, and no clone a single base away is much larger than it. Reading the germline V gene gives CDR1 MGHDK and CDR2 SYGVNS. The CDR3 spans 19 residues, from the cysteine through the phenylalanine. The read is trimmed to its CDR3 DNA, 57 bases read in frame from base 1. Trimming takes 6 bases off V and 6 bases off J; junction bases not matched to a gene: 23. Systemically healthy Caucasian individuals from Russia, some 38 in total and aged about 6 to 95 years, were included as donors. Each donor gave 8 to 10 milliliters of peripheral blood, collected into EDTA-treated Vacutainer tubes. Ficoll-Paque density-gradient centrifugation was used to isolate PBMCs, with at least 6.5 million per sample. Total RNA, at least 6 micrograms per sample, was extracted from PBMCs with Trizol reagent. Naive CD45RAhigh/CD27high T cell percentages were measured by flow cytometry on a PBMC aliquot from every donor.

Library method: 5' RACE. For sequencing, an Illumina HiSeq 2500 was employed. A second roughly 7 to 12 cycle PCR used a sample-barcoded 5' primer and a J-beta primer mix. A template-switch 5' adaptor carrying 12 random nucleotides introduced a unique molecular identifier onto each TCR beta cDNA molecule. At least 2.5 million CDR3-containing paired-end reads were obtained from each sample. All of the RNA was converted into first-strand cDNA using the Mint cDNA synthesis kit, with a TRBC-specific oligonucleotide serving as the primer. Following uracil-DNA glycosylase treatment, a first 18-cycle PCR with universal primers M1SS and BC2_uni_R was performed on all cDNA. The original methods were these. For normalization, 1 million high-quality reads were randomly selected from each sample, with every read carrying a distinct molecular identifier. Instead of being binned into consensus sequences, reads with shared molecular identifiers were discarded. CDR3 identification, clonotype clustering and error correction used MiTCR with a Q25 quality threshold and the strictest error-elimination algorithm. A nonparametric unseen species model using Euler transformation provided a lower-bound estimate of total TCR beta diversity. Clones were called with MiXCR by TCRdb after fastp trimmed the public reads at Q25, and only in-frame beta chains were retained. A single entry per CDR3 protein holds the most common genes and DNA from its merged rows. TCRdb, not the authors, supplied the V and J calls. The sample table lists 650,000 to 1,000,000 distinct CDR3 sequences, roughly 35% of them with a count of one. Under 15% of the sample rests with the top ten.

What was sequenced was blood. The receptor was isolated from a man aged 18 to 29 in good health. Here the chain combines TRBV25-1 and TRBJ1-1; TRBD1 lines up with 9 middle nucleotides. The CDR3 amino acid sequence is: CASSPHPYKEQGARAEAFF. Read as DNA, the sequence is TGTGCCAGCAGCCCCCACCCCTATAAAGAACAGGGGGCGCGCGCTGAAGCTTTCTTT. Beyond the CDR3, the reference TRBV25-1 and TRBJ1-1 genes provide the residues; the full variable domain reads: EADIYQTPRYLVIGTGKKITLECSQTMGHDKMYWYQQDPGMELHLIHYSYGVNSTEKGDLSSESTVSRIRTEHFPLTLESARPSHTSQYLCASSPHPYKEQGARAEAFFGQGTRLTVV.